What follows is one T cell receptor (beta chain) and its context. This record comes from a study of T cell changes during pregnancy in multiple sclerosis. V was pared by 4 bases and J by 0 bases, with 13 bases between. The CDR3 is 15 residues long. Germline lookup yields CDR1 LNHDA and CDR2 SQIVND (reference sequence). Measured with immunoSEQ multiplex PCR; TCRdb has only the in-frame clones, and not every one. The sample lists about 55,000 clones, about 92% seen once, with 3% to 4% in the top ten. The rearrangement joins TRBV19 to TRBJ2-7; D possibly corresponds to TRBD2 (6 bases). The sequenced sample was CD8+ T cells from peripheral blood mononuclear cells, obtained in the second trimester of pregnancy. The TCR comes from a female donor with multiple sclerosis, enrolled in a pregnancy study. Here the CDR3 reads CASSTWRDGSYEQYF. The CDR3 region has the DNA TGTGCCAGTAGTACCTGGCGGGACGGCTCCTACGAGCAGTACTTC.